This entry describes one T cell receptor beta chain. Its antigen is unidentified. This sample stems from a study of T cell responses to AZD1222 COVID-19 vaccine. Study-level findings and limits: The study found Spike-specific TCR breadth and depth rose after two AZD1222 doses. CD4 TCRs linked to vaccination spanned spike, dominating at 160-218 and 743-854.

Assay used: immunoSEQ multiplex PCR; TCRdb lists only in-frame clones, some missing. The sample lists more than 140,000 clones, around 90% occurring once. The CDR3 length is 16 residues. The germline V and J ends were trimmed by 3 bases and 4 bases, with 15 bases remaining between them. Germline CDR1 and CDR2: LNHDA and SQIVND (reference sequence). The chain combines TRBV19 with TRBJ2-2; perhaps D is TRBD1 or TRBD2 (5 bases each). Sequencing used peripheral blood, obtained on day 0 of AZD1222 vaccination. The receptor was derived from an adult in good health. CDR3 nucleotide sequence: TGTGCCAGTAGTATCTCCATTGGGGCGGGCACCGGGGAGCTGTTTTTT. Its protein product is CASSISIGAGTGELFF.